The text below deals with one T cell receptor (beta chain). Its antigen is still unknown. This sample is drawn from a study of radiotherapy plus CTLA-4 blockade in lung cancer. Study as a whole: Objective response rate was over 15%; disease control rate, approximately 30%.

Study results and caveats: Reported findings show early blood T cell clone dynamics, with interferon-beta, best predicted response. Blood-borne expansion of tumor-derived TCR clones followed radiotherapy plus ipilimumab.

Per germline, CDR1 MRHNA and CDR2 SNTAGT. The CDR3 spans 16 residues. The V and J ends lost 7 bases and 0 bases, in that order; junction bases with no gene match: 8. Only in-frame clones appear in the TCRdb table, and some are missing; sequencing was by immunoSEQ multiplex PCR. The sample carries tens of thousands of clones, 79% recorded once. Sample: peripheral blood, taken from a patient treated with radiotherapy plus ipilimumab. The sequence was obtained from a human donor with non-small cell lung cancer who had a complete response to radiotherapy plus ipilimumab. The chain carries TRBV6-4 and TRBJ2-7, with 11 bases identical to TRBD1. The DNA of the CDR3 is TGTGCCAGCATAGGGACAGGGGGGGCGAGCTCCTACGAGCAGTACGTC. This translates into CASIGTGGASSYEQYV.